Listed below are T cell receptor beta chains from one sample, sequenced in a study of beta chain features in type 1 diabetes. Sequenced by immunoSEQ multiplex PCR; TCRdb stores in-frame clones only, minus some. The table lists around 430,000 clones, 30% of them singletons, with 0.05% to 0.07% in the top ten. The sample was naive CD4+ T cells from blood. The receptors stem from a man between 18 and 29 years old in good health. Each CDR3 is given with its conserved first and last residue. A D gene is named only where the DNA matches it firmly. Clone size is not always given. Where it is, it says once, few, many or a class for expanded clones.

>NA|TRBV6-1|TRBJ2-3|NA
TGTGCCAGCAGTCGTACCCCAGGGAATACAGATACGCAGTATTTT
CASSRTPGNTDTQYF
>NA|TRBV28|TRBJ2-7|NA
TGTGCCAGCAGTTGGGGACGGAGCTACGAGCAGTACTTC
CASSWGRSYEQYF
>TRBD2|TRBV6-5|TRBJ2-3|NA
TGTGCCAGCATGGCGAGCGGGAGGGCGGATACGCAGTATTTT
CASMASGRADTQYF
>NA|TRBV30|TRBJ1-3|NA
TGTGCCTGGAGTGTACCTGGAGGAAACACCATATATTTT
CAWSVPGGNTIYF
>TRBD2|TRBV5-6|TRBJ2-3|NA
TGTGCCAGCAGCTTGGCCGTGGGACTAGCGGGGGACACAGATACGCAGTATTTT
CASSLAVGLAGDTDTQYF
>TRBD1|TRBV7-2|TRBJ2-1|NA
TGTGCCAGCAGCTTCGACAGGGCGACCTACAATGAGCAGTTCTTC
CASSFDRATYNEQFF
>NA|TRBV9|TRBJ2-3|few
TGTGCCAGCAGCTTCGATTGGAGAGATACGCAGTATTTT
CASSFDWRDTQYF
>NA|TRBV5-1|TRBJ2-1|NA
TGCGCCAGCAGCTTGGTAGCAGCCGCTTACAATGAGCAGTTCTTC
CASSLVAAAYNEQFF
>TRBD2|TRBV25-1|TRBJ2-5|NA
TGTGCCAGCAGTAGGGGACTAGCGGGAGGGCTGCGGACCCAGTACTTC
CASSRGLAGGLRTQYF
>NA|TRBV29-1|TRBJ2-2|few
TGCAGCGTTGAGGTGCTCCGGGAAACCGGGGAGCTGTTTTTT
CSVEVLRETGELFF
>NA|TRBV29-1|TRBJ2-3|NA
TGCAGCGTTGACGAATTCCCCCAACGGCTGCAGTATTTT
CSVDEFPQRLQYF
>NA|TRBV29-1|TRBJ1-2|NA
TGCAGCGTTGGGGCTGACAGGTACGGCACAGATGGCTACACCTTC
CSVGADRYGTDGYTF
>NA|TRBV29-1|TRBJ2-7|few
TGCAGCGCCCGACACGGGGGGCAAGGCGAGCAGTACTTC
CSARHGGQGEQYF
>NA|TRBV12-5|TRBJ1-2|NA
TGTGCTAGTGGTTTGGTACGGGCAGGGACCTATGGCTACACCTTC
CASGLVRAGTYGYTF
>TRBD2|TRBV5-1|TRBJ2-1|NA
TGCGCCAGCAGCCGGGGACTAGCGGGAGGGCCTAGTCATGAGCAGTTCTTC
CASSRGLAGGPSHEQFF
>NA|TRBV7-2|TRBJ2-3|NA
TGTGCCAGCAGCTTATCGGCGGGGCTCAGCACAGATACGCAGTATTTT
CASSLSAGLSTDTQYF
>NA|TRBV30|TRBJ2-1|few
TGTGCCGGACGCCGGGGACTCCAAAGGGATGAGCAGTTCTTC
CAGRRGLQRDEQFF
>NA|TRBV25-1|TRBJ1-1|few
TGTGCCAGCAGTGAATGGGATGGGCTGACGGTGACTTTCTTT
CASSEWDGLTVTFF
>NA|TRBV30|TRBJ2-4|few
TGTGCCTGGAGTATTGCACTACTAAACATTCAGTACTTC
CAWSIALLNIQYF
>TRBD2|TRBV5-1|TRBJ2-1|few
TGCGCCAGCAGCCCGGGGACTAGCGGCCCTACGTGGTTCTTC
CASSPGTSGPTWFF